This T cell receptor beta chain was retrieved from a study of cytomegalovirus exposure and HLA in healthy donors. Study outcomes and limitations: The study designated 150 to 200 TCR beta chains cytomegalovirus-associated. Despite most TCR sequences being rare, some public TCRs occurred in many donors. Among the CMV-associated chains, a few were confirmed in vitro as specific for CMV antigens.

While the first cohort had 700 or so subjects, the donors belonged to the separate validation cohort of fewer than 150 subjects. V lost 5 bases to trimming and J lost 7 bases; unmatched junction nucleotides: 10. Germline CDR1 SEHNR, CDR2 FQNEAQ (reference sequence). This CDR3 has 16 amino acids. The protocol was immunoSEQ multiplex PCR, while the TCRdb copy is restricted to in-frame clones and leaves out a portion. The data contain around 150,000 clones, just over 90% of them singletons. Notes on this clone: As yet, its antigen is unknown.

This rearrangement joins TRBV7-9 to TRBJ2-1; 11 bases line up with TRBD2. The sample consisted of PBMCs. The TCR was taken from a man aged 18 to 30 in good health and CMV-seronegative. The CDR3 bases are TGTGCCAGCAGCCCACCGCTAGCGGGGGGACTGAATGAGCAGTTCTTC. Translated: CASSPPLAGGLNEQFF.